This entry describes one T cell receptor beta chain. What antigen it recognizes has not been identified. Within one base of it there is no much larger clone, and no base qualities were kept. Spanning cysteine to phenylalanine, the CDR3 consists of 16 amino acids. Here the CDR3 DNA is all that survives: 48 bases in frame from base 1. V trim: 4 bases; J trim: 5 bases; unmatched bases: 8. Taken from the germline V gene, the CDR1 and CDR2 loops are SGHTA and FQGNSA. This sample is part of a study of beta chain features in type 1 diabetes (dated by TCRdb to the late 2010s). For the study in its entirety: No differences in mean age, gender distribution, total cell number or subset yield were found between patients and healthy donors. Regulatory and stem cell-like memory subsets were obtained from only 8 patients and about 8 healthy donors, while naive and central memory subsets were obtained from all 30 or so donors. The study compared TCRB repertoires of sorted circulating CD4+ T cell subsets between recently diagnosed type 1 diabetes patients and matched healthy donors. A total of roughly 100 million sorted cells were examined across all samples, and a strong correlation was observed between cell number per subset and RNA yield. What the study reported, not specific to this receptor: In all four CD4+ subsets, TCRB CDR3 length was moderately but significantly shorter in type 1 diabetes patients. At VDJ recombination sites, patients with type 1 diabetes made fewer insertions and deleted more nucleotides, a pattern implying thymic rearrangement abnormalities. Naive, central memory and regulatory TCRB repertoires appeared to be more similar among patients than among healthy donors. HLA sub-analyses involved small numbers of individuals, so any influence of HLA type on TCRB rearrangement remained unresolved. Because cDNA was sequenced instead of genomic DNA, highly expressing activated cells could be over-represented, though the groups showed no difference in activation or CD3 levels. Shorter templates might have been favored by PCR, but patient and control samples were amplified and corrected together, so both groups would have been affected equally by any skew.

A single peripheral blood draw of around 120 mL on average was collected from each donor into heparinised tubes. A BD FACSAria II and a panel including CD45RO, CCR7, CD25, CD127, CD95 and CD27 were used to sort naive, central memory, regulatory and stem cell-like memory CD4+ T cells. Purity was above 95% for every sorted population. PBMCs were separated immediately by Lymphoprep density gradient centrifugation and were stained directly, without being cultured. So that batch effects would be minimized, each experiment stained and sorted samples in pairs, pairing one healthy donor with one patient. All of the isolated RNA was reverse transcribed with the High Capacity cDNA Reverse Transcription Kit, so expressed TCRB transcripts were sequenced. Naive, central memory and regulatory T cell samples underwent deep immunoSEQ sequencing, averaging roughly 3.4 million total reads per sample. Sorted cells were lysed in RLT buffer and RNA was extracted with DNase-treated RNeasy Micro or Mini kits, depending on cell number. Each cell subset was processed on its own to prevent cross-contamination, while patient and healthy donor samples were processed together. Using the immunoSEQ multiplex PCR, TCRB sequences were amplified from cDNA into 87-bp fragments spanning the CDR3 region. Sequencing of the amplicons was done on the Illumina HiSeq platform. Concerning the study's data processing: PCR bias was corrected computationally using synthetic template baselines, and reads within Hamming distance 2 were collapsed, with unmergeable singletons discarded. By aligning reads against IMGT, V, D and J genes, CDR3 length, and insertions or deletions at six rearrangement sites were assigned. Within each subset, clonotype counts were normalized to the number of sorted cells before true diversity and Gini coefficients were calculated with the tcR R package. The overlap coefficient, calculated on TCRB nucleotide sequences, was used to measure repertoire sharing. As a proxy for the pre-selection repertoire, out-of-frame TCRB sequences from naive cells were analyzed. TCRdb took this table from immuneACCESS and kept in-frame rearrangements with V and J called. Such tables lack part of the clones; where checked against another copy, unresolved V genes explain under half of the gap, and the rest is unexplained. Clone size and V and J calls were adopted from that table, with D and trimming inferred from the DNA. Counted in this sample were about 340,000 clones; less than 15% of them appeared once. The leading ten clones occupy 0.013% to 0.015% of the sample.

The V and J segments used are TRBV7-2 and TRBJ2-2, and 9 junction bases match TRBD2. Sequencing was carried out using naive CD4+ T cells from blood. Sample cell subset or site, as interpreted from the label and publication: true naive CD4+ T cells. The TCR was taken from a woman between 18 and 29 years old with type 1 diabetes. CDR3 region: CASSSRREGPTGELFF. The DNA sequence is given as TGTGCCAGCAGCTCCAGGCGGGAGGGCCCGACCGGGGAGCTGTTTTTT.